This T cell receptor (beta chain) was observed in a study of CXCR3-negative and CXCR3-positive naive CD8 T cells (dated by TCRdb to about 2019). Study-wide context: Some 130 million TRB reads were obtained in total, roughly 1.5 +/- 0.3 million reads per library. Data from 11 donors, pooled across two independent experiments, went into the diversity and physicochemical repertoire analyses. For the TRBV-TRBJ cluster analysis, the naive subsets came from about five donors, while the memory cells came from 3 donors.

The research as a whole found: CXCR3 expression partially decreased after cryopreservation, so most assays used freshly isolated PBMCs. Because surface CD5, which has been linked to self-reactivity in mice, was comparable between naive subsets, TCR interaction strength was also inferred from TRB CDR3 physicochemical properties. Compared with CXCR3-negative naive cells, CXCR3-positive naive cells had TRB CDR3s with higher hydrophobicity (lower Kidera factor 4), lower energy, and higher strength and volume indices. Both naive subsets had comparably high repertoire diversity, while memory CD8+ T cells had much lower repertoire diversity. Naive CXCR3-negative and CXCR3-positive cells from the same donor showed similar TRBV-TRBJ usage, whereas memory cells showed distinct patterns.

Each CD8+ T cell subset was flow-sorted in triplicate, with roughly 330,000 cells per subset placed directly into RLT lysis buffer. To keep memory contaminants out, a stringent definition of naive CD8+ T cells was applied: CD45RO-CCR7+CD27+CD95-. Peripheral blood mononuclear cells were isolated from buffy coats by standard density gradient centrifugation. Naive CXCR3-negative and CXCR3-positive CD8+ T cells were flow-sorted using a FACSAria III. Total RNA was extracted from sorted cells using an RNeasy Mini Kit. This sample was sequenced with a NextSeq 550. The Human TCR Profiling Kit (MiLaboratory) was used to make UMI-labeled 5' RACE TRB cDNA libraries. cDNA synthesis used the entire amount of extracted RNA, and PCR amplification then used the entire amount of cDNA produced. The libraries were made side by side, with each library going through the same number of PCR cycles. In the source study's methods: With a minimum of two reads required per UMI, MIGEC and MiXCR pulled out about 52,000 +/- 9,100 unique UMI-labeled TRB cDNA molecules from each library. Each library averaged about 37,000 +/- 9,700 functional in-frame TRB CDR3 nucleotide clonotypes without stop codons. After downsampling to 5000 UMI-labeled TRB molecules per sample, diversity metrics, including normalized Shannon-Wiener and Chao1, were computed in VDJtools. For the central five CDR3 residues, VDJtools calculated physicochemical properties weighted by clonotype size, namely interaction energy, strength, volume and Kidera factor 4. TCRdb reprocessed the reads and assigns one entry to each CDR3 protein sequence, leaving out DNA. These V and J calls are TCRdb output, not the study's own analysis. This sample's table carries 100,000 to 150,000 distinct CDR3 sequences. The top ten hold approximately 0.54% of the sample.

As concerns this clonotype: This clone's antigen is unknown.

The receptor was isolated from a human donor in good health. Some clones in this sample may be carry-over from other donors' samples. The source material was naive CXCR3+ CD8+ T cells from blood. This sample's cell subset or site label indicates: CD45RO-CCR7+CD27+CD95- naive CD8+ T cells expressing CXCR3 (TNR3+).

This receptor carries the CDR3 CATSEPGTPNEQFF. In this chain, TRBV24-1 is recombined with TRBJ2-1; the TCRdb D gene call, TRBD1, has no DNA to confirm it. From the cysteine up to the phenylalanine, the CDR3 has a length of 14 residues. No nucleotide data were recorded. Looking up the germline V gene yields CDR1 KGHDR and CDR2 SFDVKD.